The next 2 T cell receptor beta chains were all read from a single sample in a study of T cells in women clearing cervical HPV infection. The repertoire was sequenced with immunoSEQ multiplex PCR; TCRdb's copy has only in-frame clones and lacks some. Its table records over 15,000 clones. The sample taken for sequencing was blood buffy coat. The receptors shown here come from a woman aged 18-70 years with a cervical HPV16 infection that either progressed to CIN3+ or cleared (not recorded which).

A note on this clone: The CDR3 extends 3 residues past the end of the read, so its final part is completed from the germline J gene. The J gene is TRBJ1-1, the V gene TRBV30; a possible D gene is TRBD1 (5 bases). The germline CDR1 and CDR2 sequences are GTSNPN and SVGIG (reference sequence). Trimming stripped 2 bases from V and 4 bases from J, with 14 bases between. The CDR3 is 14 amino acids. The sequenced CDR3 bases are TGTGCCTGGAGTAGGGCAGGGCGTCGCACTGAA. Translating it yields CAWSRAGRRTE. The full CDR3 is CAWSRAGRRTEAFF.

Worth noting for this clone: The observed sequence ends 3 residues before the CDR3 terminus, with the missing tail filled in from the germline J gene. The chain uses TRBV7-2 and TRBJ2-5, with 7 bases that match TRBD1. This CDR3 is 14 amino acids long. The V and J ends lost 3 bases and 1 base, in that order; junction bases with no gene match: 2. CDR1 is SGHTA, CDR2 FQGNSA, per germline. CDR3 DNA (partial): TGTGCCAGCAGCTTGAACAGGGGCCAAGAGACC. Translating gives CASSLNRGQET. The full-length CDR3 reads as CASSLNRGQETQYF.